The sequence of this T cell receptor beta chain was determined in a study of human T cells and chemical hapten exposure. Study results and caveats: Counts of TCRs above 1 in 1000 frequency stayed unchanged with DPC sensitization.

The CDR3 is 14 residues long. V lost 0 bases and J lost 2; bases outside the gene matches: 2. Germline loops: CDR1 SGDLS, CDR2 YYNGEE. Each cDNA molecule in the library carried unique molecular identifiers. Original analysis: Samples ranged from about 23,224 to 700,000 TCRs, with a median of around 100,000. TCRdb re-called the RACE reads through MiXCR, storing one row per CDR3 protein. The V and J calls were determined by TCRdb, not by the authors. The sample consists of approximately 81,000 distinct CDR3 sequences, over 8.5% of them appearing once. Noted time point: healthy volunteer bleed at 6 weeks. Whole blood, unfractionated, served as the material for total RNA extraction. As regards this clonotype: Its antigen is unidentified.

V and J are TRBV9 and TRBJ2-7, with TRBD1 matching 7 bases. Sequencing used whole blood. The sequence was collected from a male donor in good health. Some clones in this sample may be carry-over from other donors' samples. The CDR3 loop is CASSVGDRPYEQYF. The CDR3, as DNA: TGTGCCAGCAGCGTAGGGGACAGACCCTACGAGCAGTACTTC.